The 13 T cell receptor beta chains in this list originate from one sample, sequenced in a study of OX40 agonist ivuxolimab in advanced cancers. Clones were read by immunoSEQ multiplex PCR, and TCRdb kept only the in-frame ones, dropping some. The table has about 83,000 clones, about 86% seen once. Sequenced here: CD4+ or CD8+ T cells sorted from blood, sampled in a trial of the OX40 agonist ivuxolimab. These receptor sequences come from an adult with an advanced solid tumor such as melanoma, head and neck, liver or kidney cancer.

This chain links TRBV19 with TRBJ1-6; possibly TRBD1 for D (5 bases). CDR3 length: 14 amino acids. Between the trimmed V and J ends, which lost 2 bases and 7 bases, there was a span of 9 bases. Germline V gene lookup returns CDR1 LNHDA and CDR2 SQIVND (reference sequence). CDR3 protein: CASSISGGNSPLHF. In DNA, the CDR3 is TGTGCCAGTAGTATAAGTGGGGGAAATTCACCCCTCCACTTT.

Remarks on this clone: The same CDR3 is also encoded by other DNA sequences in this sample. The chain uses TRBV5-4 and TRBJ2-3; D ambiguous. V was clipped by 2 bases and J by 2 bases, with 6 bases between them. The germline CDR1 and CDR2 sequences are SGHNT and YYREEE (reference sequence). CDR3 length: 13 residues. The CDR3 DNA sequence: TGTGCCAGCAGCTTAGACTTCACAGATACGCAGTATTTT. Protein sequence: CASSLDFTDTQYF. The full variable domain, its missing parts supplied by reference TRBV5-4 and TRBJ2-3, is ETGVTQSPTHLIKTRGQQVTLRCSSQSGHNTVSWYQQALGQGPQFIFQYYREEENGRGNFPPRFSGLQFPNYSSELNVNALELDDSALYLCASSLDFTDTQYFGPGTRLTVL.

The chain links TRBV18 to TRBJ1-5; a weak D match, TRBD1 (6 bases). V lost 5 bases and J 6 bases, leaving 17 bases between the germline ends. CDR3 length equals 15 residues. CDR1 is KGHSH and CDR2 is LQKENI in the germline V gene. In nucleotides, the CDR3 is TGTGCCAGCTCAGTCGGGACCAGGGGCAGTCAGCCCCAGCATTTT. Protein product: CASSVGTRGSQPQHF.

CDR3 loop: CASSEPGVNEQFF. CDR3 bases: TGTGCCAGCAGTGAGCCCGGGGTCAATGAGCAGTTCTTC. The gene calls are TRBV6-1 and TRBJ2-1; maybe TRBD2 (5 bases). The CDR3 extends over 13 amino acids. Germline values: CDR1 MNHNS, CDR2 SASEGT. Trimming left V 3 bases short and J 6 bases short, with 9 bases between.

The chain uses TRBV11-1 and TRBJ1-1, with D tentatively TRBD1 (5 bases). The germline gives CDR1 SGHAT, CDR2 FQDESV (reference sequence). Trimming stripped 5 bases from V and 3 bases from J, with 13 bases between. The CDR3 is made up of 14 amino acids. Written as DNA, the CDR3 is TGTGCCAGCAGCGGCCGACAGAGAGACACTGAAGCTTTCTTT. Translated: CASSGRQRDTEAFF. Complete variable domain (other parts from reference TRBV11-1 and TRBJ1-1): EAEVAQSPRYKITEKSQAVAFWCDPISGHATLYWYRQILGQGPELLVQFQDESVVDDSQLPKDRFSAERLKGVDSTLKIQPAELGDSAMYLCASSGRQRDTEAFFGQGTRLTVV.

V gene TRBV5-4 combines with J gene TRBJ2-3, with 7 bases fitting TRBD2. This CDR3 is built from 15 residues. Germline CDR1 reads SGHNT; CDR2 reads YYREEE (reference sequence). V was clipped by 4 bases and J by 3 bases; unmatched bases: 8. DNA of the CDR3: TGTGCCAGCAGCCTCTTGGGAGCGGGGACAGATACGCAGTATTTT. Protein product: CASSLLGAGTDTQYF. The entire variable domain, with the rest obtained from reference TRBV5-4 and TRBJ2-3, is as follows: ETGVTQSPTHLIKTRGQQVTLRCSSQSGHNTVSWYQQALGQGPQFIFQYYREEENGRGNFPPRFSGLQFPNYSSELNVNALELDDSALYLCASSLLGAGTDTQYFGPGTRLTVL.

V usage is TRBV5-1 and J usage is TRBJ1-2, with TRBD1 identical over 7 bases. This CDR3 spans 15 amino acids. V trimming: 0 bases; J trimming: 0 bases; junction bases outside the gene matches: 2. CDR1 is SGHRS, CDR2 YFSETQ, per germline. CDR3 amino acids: CASSLGDRTNYGYTF. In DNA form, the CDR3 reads TGCGCCAGCAGCTTGGGGGACAGAACTAACTATGGCTACACCTTC.

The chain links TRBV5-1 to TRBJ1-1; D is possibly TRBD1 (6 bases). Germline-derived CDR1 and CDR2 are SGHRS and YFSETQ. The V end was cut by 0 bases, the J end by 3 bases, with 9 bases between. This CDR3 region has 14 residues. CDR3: CASSLGGGDTEAFF. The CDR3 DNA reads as TGCGCCAGCAGCTTGGGTGGGGGCGACACTGAAGCTTTCTTT. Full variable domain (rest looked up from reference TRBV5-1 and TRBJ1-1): KAGVTQTPRYLIKTRGQQVTLSCSPISGHRSVSWYQQTPGQGLQFLFEYFSETQRNKGNFPGRFSGRQFSNSRSEMNVSTLELGDSALYLCASSLGGGDTEAFFGQGTRLTVV.

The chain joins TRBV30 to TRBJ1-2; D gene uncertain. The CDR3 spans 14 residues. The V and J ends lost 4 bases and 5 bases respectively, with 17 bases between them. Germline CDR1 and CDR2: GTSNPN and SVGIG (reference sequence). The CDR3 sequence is CAWTNDPEGYGYTF. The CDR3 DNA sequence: TGTGCCTGGACGAACGATCCCGAGGGATATGGCTACACCTTC.

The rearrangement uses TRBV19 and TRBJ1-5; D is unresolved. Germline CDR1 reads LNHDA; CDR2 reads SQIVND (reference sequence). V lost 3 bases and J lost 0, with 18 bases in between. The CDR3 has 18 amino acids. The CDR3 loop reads CASSIHNRRSYSNQPQHF. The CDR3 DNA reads TGTGCCAGTAGTATTCACAATCGACGTTCCTATAGCAATCAGCCCCAGCATTTT.

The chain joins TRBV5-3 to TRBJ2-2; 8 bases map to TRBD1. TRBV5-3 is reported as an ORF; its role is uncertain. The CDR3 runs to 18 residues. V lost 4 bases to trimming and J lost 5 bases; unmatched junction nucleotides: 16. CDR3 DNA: TGTGCCAGAAGCCACGGGGCGTCGGACAGGGCTTTGACCGGGGAGCTGTTTTTT. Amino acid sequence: CARSHGASDRALTGELFF.

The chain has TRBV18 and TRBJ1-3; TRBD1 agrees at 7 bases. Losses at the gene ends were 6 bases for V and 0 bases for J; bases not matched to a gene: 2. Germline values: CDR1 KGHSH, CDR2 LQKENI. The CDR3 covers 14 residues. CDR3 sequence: CASSTGSSGNTIYF. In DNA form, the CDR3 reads TGTGCCAGCTCGACAGGGTCCTCTGGAAACACCATATATTTT. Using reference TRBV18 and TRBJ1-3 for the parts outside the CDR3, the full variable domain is NAGVMQNPRHLVRRRGQEARLRCSPMKGHSHVYWYRQLPEEGLKFMVYLQKENIIDESGMPKERFSAEFPKEGPSILRIQQVVRGDSAAYFCASSTGSSGNTIYFGEGSWLTVV.

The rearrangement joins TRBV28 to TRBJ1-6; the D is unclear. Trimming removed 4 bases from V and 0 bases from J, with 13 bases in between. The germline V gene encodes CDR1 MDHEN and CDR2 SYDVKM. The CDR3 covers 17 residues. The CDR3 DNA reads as TGTGCCAGCAGTTCTGGCGGGCTGGGCTCCTATAATTCACCCCTCCACTTT. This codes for CASSSGGLGSYNSPLHF.